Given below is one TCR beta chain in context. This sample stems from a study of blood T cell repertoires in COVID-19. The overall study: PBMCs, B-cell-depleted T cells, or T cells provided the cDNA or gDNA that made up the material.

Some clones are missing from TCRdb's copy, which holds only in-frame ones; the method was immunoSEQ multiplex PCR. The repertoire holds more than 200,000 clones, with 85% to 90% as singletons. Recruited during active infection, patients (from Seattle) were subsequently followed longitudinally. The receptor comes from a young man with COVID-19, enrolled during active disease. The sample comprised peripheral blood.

The CDR3 is CASSYSTGGTSYEQYF. The CDR3 bases are TGTGCCAGCAGTTACTCAACAGGGGGCACCTCCTACGAGCAGTACTTC. The chain couples TRBV6-5 to TRBJ2-7, with 9 bases identical to TRBD1. V dropped 0 bases and J dropped 0; count of bases not matched to a gene: 3. The CDR3 sequence is 16 residues long. Germline V CDR1 and CDR2: MNHEY, SVGAGI.